Listed here are 10 T cell receptor beta chains from one sample, sequenced in a study of Ad26.COV2.S vaccination and SARS-CoV-2 variants. Produced via immunoSEQ multiplex PCR; TCRdb's table is partial and in-frame only. The sample yields some 320,000 clones, approximately 86% seen once. Described treatment: 15 to 20 received Ad26.COV2.S at low or high dose, single or two shots; roughly five received placebo; per-sample allocation not given. Samples came from day 63 after the first vaccine or placebo injection. The sequences come from peripheral blood, collected in a trial of Ad26.COV2.S vaccine versus placebo. The receptors here all came from a person between 18 and 65 years old who received the Ad26.COV2.S COVID-19 vaccine or a placebo.

This chain connects TRBV19 to TRBJ2-3; TRBD2 agrees at 13 bases. The CDR3 length is 16 residues. Germline-derived CDR1 and CDR2 are LNHDA and SQIVND (reference sequence). V gave up 6 bases and J gave up 6 bases; unmatched junction bases: 9. The CDR3 loop reads CASSPLGTSGVDTQYF. The CDR3 DNA reads as TGTGCCAGTAGCCCCTTAGGGACTAGCGGGGTGGATACGCAGTATTTT.

This clone has only one observation. Mismatch with germline at one junction end may stem from a read error. This CDR3 is CASKSATGAVF. The CDR3 DNA sequence: TGTGCCAGCAAGTCGGCCACAGGGGCCGTCTTC. This rearrangement joins TRBV2 to TRBJ2-1; the match to TRBD1 covers 7 bases. The germline CDR1 and CDR2 sequences are SNHLY and FYNNEI. The CDR3 is 11 amino acids. Filled out from reference TRBV2 and TRBJ2-1, the complete variable domain reads EPEVTQTPSHQVTQMGQEVILRCVPISNHLYFYWYRQILGQKVEFLVSFYNNEISEKSEIFDDQFSVERPDGSNFTLKIRSTKLEDSAMYFCASKSATGAVFGPGTRLTVL.

This chain uses TRBV9 with TRBJ1-1, with 8 bases matching TRBD1. The CDR3 has 15 amino acids. Germline CDR1 and CDR2: SGDLS and YYNGEE. Germline trimming cut 0 bases from V and 5 bases from J; bases unmatched to any gene: 6. For the CDR3, the DNA is TGTGCCAGCAGCGTAGAGGCAGGGGGCTTGACTGAAGCTTTCTTT. This gives the protein CASSVEAGGLTEAFF.

This rearrangement joins TRBV6-1 to TRBJ2-7, with D possibly TRBD2 on 5 matching bases. The CDR3 covers 16 residues. The V and J ends lost 5 bases and 3 bases respectively, with 20 bases between them. Germline V gene sequence: CDR1 MNHNS, CDR2 SASEGT. The chain's CDR3 is CASSKGPGNPHYEQYF. The DNA for the CDR3 is TGTGCCAGCAGTAAAGGCCCGGGAAACCCCCACTACGAGCAGTACTTC.

This chain joins TRBV4-3 and TRBJ1-4; TRBD1 aligns across 9 bases. The ends lost 5 bases at V and 7 bases at J; junction bases unmatched: 11. The CDR3 length is 16 residues. Germline V lookup: CDR1 LGHNA, CDR2 YSLEER. The DNA for the CDR3 is TGCGCCAGCAGCAAAGGGGGAGACAGGGGGTCTGAAAAACTGTTTTTT. It yields the protein CASSKGGDRGSEKLFF.

This clone showed up just a few times. The chain uses TRBV7-9 and TRBJ1-1, with a possible D match to TRBD1 (5 bases). Germline V gene data show CDR1 as SEHNR and CDR2 as FQNEAQ (reference sequence). V gave up 5 bases and J gave up 10 bases, with 20 bases separating them. This CDR3 is built from 14 residues. Written as DNA, the CDR3 is TGTGCCAGCAGCCCCCGTGAAGGGGCAGGGACAGCTTTCTTT. Translated: CASSPREGAGTAFF.

In regard to this clone: Other DNA sequences in this specimen translate into the identical CDR3. The V gene is TRBV7-2, the J gene TRBJ1-2; D is perhaps TRBD1 (6 bases). Per germline, CDR1 SGHTA and CDR2 FQGNSA. The CDR3 totals 13 residues. With 2 bases removed from V and 8 bases from J, the gap between germline ends came to 12 bases. This CDR3 is CASSLSGAQGYTF. In DNA form, the CDR3 reads TGTGCCAGCAGCTTATCAGGGGCACAGGGCTACACCTTC.

This rearrangement joins TRBV6-2 or TRBV6-3 to TRBJ1-2; D is possibly TRBD1 (5 bases). The CDR3 contains 13 residues. The germline gives CDR1 MNHEY, CDR2 SVGEGT. V was trimmed by 0 bases and J by 7 bases, leaving 9 bases between them. This CDR3 is CASSYSTRGGYTF. The DNA for the CDR3 is TGTGCCAGCAGTTACTCGACGAGGGGTGGCTACACCTTC.

The chain uses TRBV29-1 and TRBJ2-3; 8 positions agree with TRBD2. The V gene end was trimmed by 5 bases and the J gene end by 4 bases; junction bases not matched to a gene: 5. Germline CDR1 reads SQVTM; CDR2 reads ANQGSEA. CDR3 length: 13 amino acids. The CDR3 nucleotides read TGCAGCGTTTCGGGGGGGCAGGCAGATACGCAGTATTTT. Translated: CSVSGGQADTQYF.

J is TRBJ1-3 and V is TRBV15; weak D call: TRBD1 (6 bases). CDR1 and CDR2 (germline): LNHNV, YYDKDF (reference sequence). V gave up 6 bases and J gave up 3 bases, with 21 bases separating them. This CDR3 region has 17 residues. This chain's CDR3 is CATSTARQEGRGNTIYF. CDR3 in DNA: TGTGCCACCAGTACCGCCCGACAGGAAGGCCGTGGAAACACCATATATTTT.